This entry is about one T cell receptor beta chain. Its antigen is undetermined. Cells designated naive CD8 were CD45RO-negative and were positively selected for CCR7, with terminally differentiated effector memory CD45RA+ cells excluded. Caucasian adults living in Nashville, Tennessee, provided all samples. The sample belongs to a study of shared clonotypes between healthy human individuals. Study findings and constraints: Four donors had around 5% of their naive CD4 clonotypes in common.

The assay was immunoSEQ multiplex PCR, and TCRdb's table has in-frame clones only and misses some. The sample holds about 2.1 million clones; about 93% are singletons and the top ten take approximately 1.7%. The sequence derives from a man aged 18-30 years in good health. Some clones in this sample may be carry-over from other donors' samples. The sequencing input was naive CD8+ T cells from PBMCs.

This CDR3 reads CASSTRQDLNTEAFF. The CDR3 DNA follows: TGTGCCAGCAGCACGCGACAGGACTTGAACACTGAAGCTTTCTTT. V and J are TRBV5-4 and TRBJ1-1; tentatively, D is TRBD1 (6 bases). CDR3 size: 15 residues. Trimming removed 4 bases from V and 0 bases from J, with 13 bases in between. CDR1 and CDR2 from the germline V gene are SGHNT and YYREEE (reference sequence).